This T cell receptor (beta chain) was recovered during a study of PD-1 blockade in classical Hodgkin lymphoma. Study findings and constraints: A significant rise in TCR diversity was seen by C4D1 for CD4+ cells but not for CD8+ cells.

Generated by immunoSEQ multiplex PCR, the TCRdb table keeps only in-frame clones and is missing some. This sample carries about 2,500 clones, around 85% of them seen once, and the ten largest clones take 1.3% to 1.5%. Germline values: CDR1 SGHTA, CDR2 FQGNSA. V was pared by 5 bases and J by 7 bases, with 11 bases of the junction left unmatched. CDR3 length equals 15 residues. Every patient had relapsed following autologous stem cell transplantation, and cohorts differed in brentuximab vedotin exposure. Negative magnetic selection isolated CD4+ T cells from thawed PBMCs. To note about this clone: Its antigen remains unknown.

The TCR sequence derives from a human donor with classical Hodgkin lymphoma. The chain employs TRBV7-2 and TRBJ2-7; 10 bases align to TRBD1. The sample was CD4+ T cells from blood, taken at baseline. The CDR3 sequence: CASSLMDRGTGEQYF. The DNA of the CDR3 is TGTGCCAGCAGCCTGATGGACAGGGGGACGGGGGAGCAGTACTTC.